The 22 T cell receptor beta chains below all came from one sample that was sequenced in a study of T-cell reconstitution after alpha-beta-depleted transplantation in children. TCRbeta library preparation incorporated unique molecular identifiers. TCRdb itself ran the PCR reads through MiXCR, one entry per CDR3 protein. The sample lists 28,000 or so distinct CDR3 sequences, about a sixth seen once, with approximately 35% in the top ten. This sample comprised PBMCs, mostly from graft donor cells, obtained 60 days after TCRalphabeta/CD19-depleted stem cell transplant. The receptors derive from a male patient aged 2 to 10 who had a stem cell transplant for acute lymphoblastic leukemia, so the T cells may come from the graft donor.

About this clonotype: The conserved phenylalanine or tryptophan normally closing the CDR3 is absent here, so this likely arose from a read error. The chain employs TRBV3-1 and TRBJ2-7; D is perhaps TRBD1 (5 bases). V shed 0 bases and J shed 3 bases, with 9 bases lying between them. Looked up from germline, CDR1 is LGHDT and CDR2 is YNNKEL (reference sequence). The CDR3 is 14 residues long. The CDR3 sequence: CASSQDRVVYEQYS. The CDR3 DNA reads TGTGCCAGCAGCCAAGACAGGGTCGTCTACGAGCAGTACTCC.

This chain connects TRBV20-1 to TRBJ2-7; TRBD2 matches 10 bases. The germline V gene encodes CDR1 DFQATT and CDR2 SNEGSKA (reference sequence). This CDR3 region has 13 residues. With V trimmed by 6 bases and J by 2 bases, 4 bases remained unmatched. Here the CDR3 DNA reads TGCAGTGCAACAGGACTAGCGGCCTACGAGCAGTACTTC. It encodes CSATGLAAYEQYF.

This clonotype showed up just a few times. This sequence joins TRBV29-1 and TRBJ1-2; 8 nucleotides align to TRBD1. With 3 bases clipped from V and 4 bases from J, the junction kept 4 bases outside the gene matches. The CDR3 is made up of 13 amino acids. CDR1 and CDR2 (germline): SQVTM, ANQGSEA. CDR3: CSVDADRAYGYTF. CDR3 DNA: TGCAGCGTTGATGCGGACAGGGCCTATGGCTACACCTTC.

This clonotype has a count of ten or more. In nucleotides, the CDR3 is TGTGCCAGCAGCCAAGATCAACTATGGGGCAATGAGCAGTTCTTC. Translation: CASSQDQLWGNEQFF. This rearrangement joins TRBV4-2 to TRBJ2-1; no firm D call. The CDR3 is 15 amino acids. CDR1 is LGHNA and CDR2 is YNFKEQ in the germline V gene. V was pared by 0 bases and J by 6 bases, with 12 bases between.

The J gene is TRBJ1-5, the V gene TRBV19; weak D call: TRBD1 (5 bases). The V and J ends lost 3 bases and 6 bases respectively, with 15 bases between them. The CDR3 covers 15 residues. The V gene's germline CDR1 is LNHDA and CDR2 SQIVND (reference sequence). Here the CDR3 DNA reads TGTGCCAGTAGTATCCCGGGACGTACTGGTCAGCCCCAGCATTTT. Protein product: CASSIPGRTGQPQHF.

This clonotype was seen a handful of times. The genes are TRBV7-9 and TRBJ2-2; D gene unclear. The ends were cut back, 4 bases at V and 3 bases at J, with 12 bases in the middle. The germline gives CDR1 SEHNR, CDR2 FQNEAQ (reference sequence). The CDR3 totals 15 residues. CDR3 coding DNA: TGTGCCAGCAGCTGGTCAGGAGCCTACACCGGGGAGCTGTTTTTT. This translates into CASSWSGAYTGELFF.

The chain uses TRBV5-1 and TRBJ2-7; possibly TRBD1 or TRBD2 for D (5 bases each). The CDR3 contains 13 residues. The germline V gene has CDR1 SGHRS and CDR2 YFSETQ. V was shortened by 4 bases and J by 3 bases, with 11 bases between the two germline ends. The CDR3 here is CASSLRGLYEQYF. The CDR3 nucleotides are TGCGCCAGCAGCCTCCGGGGCCTCTACGAGCAGTACTTC.

This clonotype was counted ten times or more. The chain carries TRBV12-3 or TRBV12-4 and TRBJ1-2; D unclear. V was pared by 5 bases and J by 10 bases, with 23 bases between. The CDR3 loop spans 15 amino acids. In DNA, the CDR3 is TGTGCCAGCAGTGCGACGGGCAGCCACTCTAAAACCTACACCTTC. Encoded protein: CASSATGSHSKTYTF.

This clonotype was seen only a few times. J is TRBJ1-2 and V is TRBV6-5, with D hard to call. V lost 0 bases and J 5 bases, leaving 19 bases between the germline ends. Germline CDR1 MNHEY, CDR2 SVGAGI. This CDR3 has 17 residues. The CDR3 bases are TGTGCCAGCAGTTACTCGGCCAATTCCCAACTCTTATATGGCTACACCTTC. Translated: CASSYSANSQLLYGYTF.

This clonotype has more than one count but fewer than ten. The V and J genes are TRBV6-1 and TRBJ2-7; 7 bases fit TRBD2. From germline, CDR1 is MNHNS and CDR2 SASEGT. The CDR3 runs to 13 residues. The ends lost 7 bases at V and 8 bases at J; junction bases unmatched: 11. The DNA for the CDR3 is TGTGCCAGCATGGGAGCGGGGCGAATGAAGCAGTACTTC. Residues: CASMGAGRMKQYF.

This clonotype was picked up many times. J is TRBJ2-5 and V is TRBV9; possible D gene TRBD1, 5 bases. CDR3 length: 12 amino acids. Trimming removed 7 bases at V and 0 bases at J, with 7 bases between. From germline, CDR1 is SGDLS and CDR2 YYNGEE. The CDR3 coding sequence is TGTGCCAGCGCGACAGACCAAGAGACCCAGTACTTC. Protein product: CASATDQETQYF.

The chain combines TRBV5-1 with TRBJ2-1, with TRBD1 identical over 10 bases. J lost 2 bases, V lost 4 bases, and 3 bases had no gene match. Per the germline V gene, CDR1 is SGHRS and CDR2 is YFSETQ. The CDR3 length is 15 residues. CDR3: CASSPDRGAYNEQFF. The DNA of the CDR3 is TGCGCCAGCAGCCCGGACAGGGGGGCCTACAATGAGCAGTTCTTC.

This clonotype was observed a handful of times. The V gene is TRBV12-3 or TRBV12-4, the J gene TRBJ1-2; no definite D call. This CDR3 comprises 15 residues. V gave up 3 bases and J gave up 6 bases, with 17 bases separating them. The CDR3 is CASSLLPGRVDGYTF. The CDR3 nucleotides read TGTGCCAGCAGTTTGTTGCCCGGGCGGGTTGATGGCTACACCTTC.

This clonotype was counted at least ten times. The CDR3 sequence is CASTKTGPSEQYF. CDR3 nucleotides: TGTGCCAGCACCAAGACAGGACCTAGCGAGCAGTACTTC. The V gene is TRBV7-9, the J gene TRBJ2-7; TRBD1 is a possible D gene (6 bases). The CDR3 spans 13 residues. Germline V CDR1 and CDR2: SEHNR, FQNEAQ (reference sequence). Trimming pared 7 bases from V and 6 bases from J, leaving 16 bases between.

This clonotype showed up many times. The chain is built from TRBV7-2 and TRBJ2-5; 7 bases agree with TRBD2. The CDR3 runs to 15 residues. The J segment lost 1 base and the V segment lost 5 bases, leaving 7 bases of the junction unmatched. Germline CDR1 and CDR2: SGHTA and FQGNSA. The CDR3 is CASSGGGLAQETQYF. CDR3 DNA sequence: TGTGCCAGCAGCGGGGGGGGACTGGCCCAAGAGACCCAGTACTTC.

This clonotype was recorded at least ten times. The gene calls are TRBV7-2 and TRBJ2-3, with D perhaps matching TRBD2 (6 bases). V lost 6 bases, J lost 2 bases, and 15 bases lay in between. The CDR3 covers 15 residues. Germline CDR1 SGHTA, CDR2 FQGNSA. CDR3 in amino acids: CASRWYGGDTDTQYF. DNA of the CDR3: TGTGCCAGCAGGTGGTACGGCGGGGACACAGATACGCAGTATTTT.

This clonotype was picked up a small number of times. The chain is built from TRBV15 and TRBJ2-3; TRBD2 agrees at 7 bases. The CDR3 spans 17 residues. Trimming cost V 1 base and J 4 bases; bases outside gene matches: 11. Germline assignment: CDR1 LNHNV and CDR2 YYDKDF (reference sequence). The CDR3 coding sequence is TGTGCCACCAGCAGAGTTTTGGCTGCGGGAGAGGCAGATACGCAGTATTTT. This sequence encodes CATSRVLAAGEADTQYF.

The chain uses TRBV20-1 and TRBJ1-5, with 7 positions matching TRBD1. CDR1 is DFQATT and CDR2 is SNEGSKA in the germline V gene (reference sequence). Trimming took 1 base from V and 4 from J; bases not matched to a gene: 7. CDR3 length: 15 residues. The CDR3 DNA is TGCAGTGCTAGAGTGGGGACAGTAAATAATCAGCCCCAGCATTTT. As protein: CSARVGTVNNQPQHF.

The rearrangement joins TRBV4-2 to TRBJ1-6; a possible D gene is TRBD1 (5 bases). V lost 0 bases and J 0 bases, leaving 18 bases between the germline ends. The CDR3 is 20 amino acids. Germline CDR1 LGHNA, CDR2 YNFKEQ. The CDR3 sequence is CASSQDVIRGGSSYNSPLHF. The CDR3 DNA reads as TGTGCCAGCAGCCAAGATGTGATACGGGGCGGGAGCTCCTATAATTCACCCCTCCACTTT.

This clonotype has a count of ten or more. The chain carries TRBV20-1 and TRBJ2-5, with TRBD2 matching over 13 bases. Germline V gives CDR1 DFQATT, CDR2 SNEGSKA (reference sequence). The CDR3 is 15 residues long. V was pared by 3 bases and J by 5 bases, with 6 bases of the junction left unmatched. CDR3: CSASTSGGARETQYF. CDR3 coding DNA: TGCAGTGCTAGTACTAGCGGGGGGGCTCGGGAGACCCAGTACTTC.

The V and J genes are TRBV9 and TRBJ1-2, with D uncertain. Germline V gives CDR1 SGDLS, CDR2 YYNGEE. CDR3 length: 17 amino acids. V was trimmed by 3 bases and J by 0 bases, leaving 18 bases between them. The CDR3, as DNA: TGTGCCAGCAGCGGAGGCGGGCTTCAATTAGCTAACTATGGCTACACCTTC. It codes for CASSGGGLQLANYGYTF.

This clonotype was seen at least ten times. The chain links TRBV5-1 to TRBJ2-1; TRBD2 matches at 12 bases. This CDR3 has 17 residues. Germline CDR1 and CDR2: SGHRS and YFSETQ. Unmatched junction bases numbered 7, after V lost 5 bases and J lost 1 base. CDR3 sequence reads: CASSSRTSGASYNEQFF. The CDR3 nucleotides read TGCGCCAGCAGTTCCCGGACTAGCGGGGCGTCCTACAATGAGCAGTTCTTC.